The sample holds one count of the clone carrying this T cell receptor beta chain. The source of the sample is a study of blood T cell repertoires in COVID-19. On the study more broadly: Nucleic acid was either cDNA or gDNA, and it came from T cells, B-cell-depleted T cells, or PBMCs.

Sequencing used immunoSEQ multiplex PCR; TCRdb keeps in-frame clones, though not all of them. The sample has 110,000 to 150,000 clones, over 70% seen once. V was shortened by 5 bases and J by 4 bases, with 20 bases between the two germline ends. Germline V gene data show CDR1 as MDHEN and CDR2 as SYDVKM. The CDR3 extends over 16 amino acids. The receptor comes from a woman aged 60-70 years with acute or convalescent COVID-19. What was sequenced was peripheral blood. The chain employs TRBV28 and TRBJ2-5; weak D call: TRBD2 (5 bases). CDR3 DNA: TGTGCCAGCAGTCCCCCCGGGAACCCGAGAGGAGAGACCCAGTACTTC. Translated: CASSPPGNPRGETQYF.